The sequence of this TCR beta chain was determined in a study of T cells in Graves' hyperthyroidism and ophthalmopathy. Diagnosing involved the use of clinical symptoms, serum thyroxine and TRAb, thyroid ultrasound and orbital computed tomography. This clonotype was seen many times. The CDR3 has 13 amino acids. CDR1 SEHNR and CDR2 FQNEAQ come from the germline V gene (reference sequence). V was trimmed by 4 bases and J by 3 bases, leaving 10 bases between them. Researchers took RNA transcripts and amplified the TCR beta CDR3 regions from them. A first-round RT-PCR of the TCR CDR3 used the HTBI primer set. TCRdb analysed the multiplex PCR reads with MiXCR anew, one entry per CDR3 protein. The data contain about 840,000 distinct CDR3 sequences, roughly 40% of them singletons.

V is TRBV7-9 and J is TRBJ2-7, with a weak D call TRBD1 (5 bases). The sample consisted of blood. This receptor was identified in a man between 18 and 35 years old with Graves' hyperthyroidism. CDR3 bases: TGTGCCAGCAGCTCGACAGAGTTCTACGAGCAGTACTTC. Translation: CASSSTEFYEQYF.